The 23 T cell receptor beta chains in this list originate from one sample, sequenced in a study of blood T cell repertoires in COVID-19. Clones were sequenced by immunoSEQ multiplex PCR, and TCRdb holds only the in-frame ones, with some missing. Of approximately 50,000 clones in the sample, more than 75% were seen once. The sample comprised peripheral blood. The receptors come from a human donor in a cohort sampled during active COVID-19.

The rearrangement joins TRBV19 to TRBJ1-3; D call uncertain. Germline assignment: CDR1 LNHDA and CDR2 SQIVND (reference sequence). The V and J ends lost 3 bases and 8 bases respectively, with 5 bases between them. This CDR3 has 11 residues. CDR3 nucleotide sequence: TGTGCCAGTAGTATTATAGACACCATATATTTT. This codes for CASSIIDTIYF.

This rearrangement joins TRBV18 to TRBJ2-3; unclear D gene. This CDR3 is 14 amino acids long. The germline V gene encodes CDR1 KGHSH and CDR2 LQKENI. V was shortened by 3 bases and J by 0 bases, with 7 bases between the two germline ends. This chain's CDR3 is CASSPSRSTDTQYF. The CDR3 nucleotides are TGTGCCAGCTCACCTTCTAGGAGCACAGATACGCAGTATTTT.

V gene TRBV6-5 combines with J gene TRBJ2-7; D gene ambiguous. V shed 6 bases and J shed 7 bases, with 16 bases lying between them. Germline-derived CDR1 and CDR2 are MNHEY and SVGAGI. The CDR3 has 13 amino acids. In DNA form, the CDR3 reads TGTGCCAGCAGCGATACCCCTCTAGGTGAGCAGTACGTC. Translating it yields CASSDTPLGEQYV.

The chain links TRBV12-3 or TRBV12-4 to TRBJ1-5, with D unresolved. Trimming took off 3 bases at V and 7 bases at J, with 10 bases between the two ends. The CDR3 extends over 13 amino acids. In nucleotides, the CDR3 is TGTGCCAGCAGTTTTGGAGGGATCCAGCCCCAGCATTTT. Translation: CASSFGGIQPQHF.

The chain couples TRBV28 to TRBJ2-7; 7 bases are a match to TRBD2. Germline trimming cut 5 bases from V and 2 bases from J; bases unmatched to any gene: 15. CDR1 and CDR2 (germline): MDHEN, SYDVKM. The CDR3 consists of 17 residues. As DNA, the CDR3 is TGTGCCAGCAGTAGCTTTTTTGGGGGGGAGAGCGCCTACGAGCAGTACTTC. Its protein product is CASSSFFGGESAYEQYF. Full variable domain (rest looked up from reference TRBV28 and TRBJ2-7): DVKVTQSSRYLVKRTGEKVFLECVQDMDHENMFWYRQDPGLGLRLIYFSYDVKMKEKGDIPEGYSVSREKKERFSLILESASTNQTSMYLCASSSFFGGESAYEQYFGPGTRLTVT.

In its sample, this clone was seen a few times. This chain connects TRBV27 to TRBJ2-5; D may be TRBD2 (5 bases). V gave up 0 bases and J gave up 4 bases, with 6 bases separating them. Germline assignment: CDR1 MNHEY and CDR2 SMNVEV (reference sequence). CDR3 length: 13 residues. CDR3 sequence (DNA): TGTGCCAGCAGTTTATCTGGAGGAGAGACCCAGTACTTC. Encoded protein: CASSLSGGETQYF.

CDR3 amino acids: CASSQLEGLALLDTQYF. The CDR3 nucleotides are TGCGCCAGCAGCCAACTAGAGGGACTAGCTCTCTTGGATACGCAGTATTTT. The V call is TRBV4-1, the J call TRBJ2-3; 9 bases map to TRBD2. With V trimmed by 2 bases and J by 6 bases, 12 bases remained unmatched. Per germline, CDR1 MGHRA and CDR2 YSYEKL. The CDR3 contains 17 residues.

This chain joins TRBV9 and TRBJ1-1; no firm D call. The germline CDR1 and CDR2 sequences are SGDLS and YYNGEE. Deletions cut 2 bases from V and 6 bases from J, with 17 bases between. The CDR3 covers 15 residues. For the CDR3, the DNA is TGTGCCAGCAGCGTGGAGCCGTCTTTTGGCGCTGAAGCTTTCTTT. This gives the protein CASSVEPSFGAEAFF.

The CDR3 reads CASSEGGNSPLHF. The CDR3 nucleotides are TGTGCCAGCAGTGAGGGAGGAAATTCACCCCTCCACTTT. The chain links TRBV25-1 to TRBJ1-6, with D unclear. Germline CDR1 reads MGHDK; CDR2 reads SYGVNS. The length of the CDR3 is 13 residues. Trimming took 3 bases from V and 7 from J, leaving 7 bases between them.

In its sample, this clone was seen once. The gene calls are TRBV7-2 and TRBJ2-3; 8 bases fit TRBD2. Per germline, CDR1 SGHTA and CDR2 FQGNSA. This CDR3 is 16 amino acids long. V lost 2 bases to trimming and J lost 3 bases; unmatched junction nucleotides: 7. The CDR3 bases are TGTGCCAGCAGCTTAAGAAGCGGGAGTTTTACAGATACGCAGTATTTT. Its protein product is CASSLRSGSFTDTQYF.

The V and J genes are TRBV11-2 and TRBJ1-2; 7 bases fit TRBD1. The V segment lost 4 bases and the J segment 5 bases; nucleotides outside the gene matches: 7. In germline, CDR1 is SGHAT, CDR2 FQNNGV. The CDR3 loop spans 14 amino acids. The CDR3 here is CASSSDRVGYGYTF. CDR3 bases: TGTGCCAGCAGCTCAGACAGGGTCGGGTATGGCTACACCTTC.

Here the CDR3 reads CASSLGQRFYEQYF. CDR3 DNA: TGCGCCAGCAGCTTGGGACAGAGATTTTACGAGCAGTACTTC. The chain links TRBV5-1 to TRBJ2-7, with D possibly being TRBD1 (5 bases). The CDR3 loop spans 14 amino acids. Germline CDR1 SGHRS, CDR2 YFSETQ. V dropped 0 bases and J dropped 4 bases, with 11 bases sitting between them.

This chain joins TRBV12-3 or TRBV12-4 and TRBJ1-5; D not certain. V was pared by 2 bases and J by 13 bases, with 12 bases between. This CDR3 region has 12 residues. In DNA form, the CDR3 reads TGTGCCAGCAGTTTAAATTCCCCGGGACAGCATTTT. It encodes CASSLNSPGQHF.

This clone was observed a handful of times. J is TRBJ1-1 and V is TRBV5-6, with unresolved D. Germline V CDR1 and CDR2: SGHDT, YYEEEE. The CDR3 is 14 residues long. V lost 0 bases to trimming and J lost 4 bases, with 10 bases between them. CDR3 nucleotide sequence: TGTGCCAGCAGCTTGGTGCGCCCCATCACTGAAGCTTTCTTT. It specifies CASSLVRPITEAFF.

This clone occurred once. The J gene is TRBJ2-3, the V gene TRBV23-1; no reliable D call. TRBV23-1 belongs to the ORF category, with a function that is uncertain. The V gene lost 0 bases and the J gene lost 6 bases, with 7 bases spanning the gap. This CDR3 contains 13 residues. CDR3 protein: CASSQSESDTQYF. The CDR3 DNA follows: TGCGCCAGCAGTCAATCGGAGTCGGATACGCAGTATTTT.

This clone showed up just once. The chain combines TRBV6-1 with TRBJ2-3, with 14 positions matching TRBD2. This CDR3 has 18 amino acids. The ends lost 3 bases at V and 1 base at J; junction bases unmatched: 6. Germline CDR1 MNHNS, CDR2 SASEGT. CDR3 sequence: CASSDGTSGSMGTDTQYF. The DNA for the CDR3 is TGTGCCAGCAGTGATGGGACTAGCGGGAGCATGGGCACAGATACGCAGTATTTT.

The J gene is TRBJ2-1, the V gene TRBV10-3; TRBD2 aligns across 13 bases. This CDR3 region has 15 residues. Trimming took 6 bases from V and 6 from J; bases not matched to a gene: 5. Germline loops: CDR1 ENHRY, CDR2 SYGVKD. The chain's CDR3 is CAISLLAGGLNEQFF. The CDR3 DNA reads TGTGCCATCAGCCTACTAGCGGGAGGGCTCAATGAGCAGTTCTTC.

Here the CDR3 DNA reads TGTGCCAGCACGCTTCTCCGCGACAGCCCTGAAGCTTTCTTT. Protein product: CASTLLRDSPEAFF. The V call is TRBV11-2, the J call TRBJ1-1, with D maybe TRBD1 (5 bases). Per the germline V gene, CDR1 is SGHAT and CDR2 is FQNNGV. Trimming took off 7 bases at V and 6 bases at J, with 18 bases between the two ends. This CDR3 has 14 amino acids.

CDR3 amino acids: CASSYTQETQYF. The CDR3 DNA reads as TGTGCCAGCAGCTACACCCAAGAGACCCAGTACTTC. The chain joins TRBV7-9 to TRBJ2-5; D not certain. Germline values: CDR1 SEHNR, CDR2 FQNEAQ (reference sequence). The V and J ends lost 4 bases and 1 base respectively, with 4 bases between them. The CDR3 is 12 amino acids.

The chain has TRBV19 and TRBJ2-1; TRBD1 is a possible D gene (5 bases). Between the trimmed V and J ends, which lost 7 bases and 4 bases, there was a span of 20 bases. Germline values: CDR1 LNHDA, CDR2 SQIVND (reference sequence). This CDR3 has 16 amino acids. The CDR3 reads CASTKGADVIYNEQFF. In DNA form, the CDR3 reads TGTGCCAGTACCAAAGGGGCGGATGTAATATACAATGAGCAGTTCTTC.

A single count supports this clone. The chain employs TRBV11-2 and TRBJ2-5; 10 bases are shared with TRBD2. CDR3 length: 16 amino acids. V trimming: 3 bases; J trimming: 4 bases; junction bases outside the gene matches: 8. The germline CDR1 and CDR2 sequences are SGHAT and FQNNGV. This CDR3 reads CASSLTRLAGAETQYF. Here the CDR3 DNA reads TGTGCCAGCAGCTTGACCCGGCTAGCGGGAGCAGAGACCCAGTACTTC.

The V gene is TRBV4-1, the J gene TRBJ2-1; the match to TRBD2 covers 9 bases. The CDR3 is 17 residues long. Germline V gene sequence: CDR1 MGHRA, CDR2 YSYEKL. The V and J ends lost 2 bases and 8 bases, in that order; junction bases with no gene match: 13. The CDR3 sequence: CASSQRLAATGAYEQFF. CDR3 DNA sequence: TGCGCCAGCAGCCAAAGACTAGCGGCTACAGGGGCATATGAGCAGTTCTTC.

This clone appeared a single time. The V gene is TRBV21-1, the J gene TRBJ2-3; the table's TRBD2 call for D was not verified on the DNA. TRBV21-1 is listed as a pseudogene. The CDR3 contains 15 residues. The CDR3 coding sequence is TGTGCCAGCAGCAAATACTTGGGCGGGACAGATACGCAGTATTTT. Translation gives CASSKYLGGTDTQYF.